This entry is about one T cell receptor beta chain. The target antigen is unknown. This record belongs to a study of OX40 agonist ivuxolimab in advanced cancers. Whole-study context: Ivuxolimab, an antibody that agonizes OX40 (CD134), was administered to the patients. Hepatocellular carcinoma, melanoma, renal cell or head and neck cancer occurred in dose-escalation patients.

Whole-study results and caveats: Clonal expansion from baseline to week 6 occurred in both CD4+ and CD8+ T cells. Low normalized T-cell clonal expansion also characterized some of the nonresponders.

Some clones are missing from TCRdb's copy, which holds only in-frame ones; the method was immunoSEQ multiplex PCR. The sample contains 20,000 to 25,000 clones, around 80% of which appear only once. Here the sequenced sample was CD4+ or CD8+ T cells sorted from blood, taken in a trial of the OX40 agonist ivuxolimab. This receptor was obtained from an adult with an advanced solid tumor such as melanoma, head and neck, liver or kidney cancer.

CDR3 protein: CAIKGSQETQYF. The CDR3 DNA sequence: TGTGCCATCAAAGGCAGCCAAGAGACCCAGTACTTC. This chain links TRBV10-3 with TRBJ2-5; no clear D gene. CDR1 and CDR2 (germline): ENHRY, SYGVKD. The germline V and J ends were trimmed by 7 bases and 1 base, with 7 bases remaining between them. This CDR3 spans 12 amino acids.